This T cell receptor beta chain was recorded in a study of human T cells and chemical hapten exposure. Overall study context: Diphenylcyclopropenone doses were given weekly to the scalps of patients across the roughly 24-week study.

The ends were cut back, 3 bases at V and 0 bases at J, with 11 bases in the middle. The CDR3 is 14 residues long. Germline lookup yields CDR1 DFQATT and CDR2 SNEGSKA (reference sequence). As for time point: patch test 2, 6 weeks after DPC sensitization. Indicated treatment: therapeutic diphenylcyclopropenone sensitization with weekly scalp DPC. Each cDNA molecule in the library carried unique molecular identifiers. Study processing details: Ranging from about 20,000 to 750,000, TCR counts per sample had a median value of roughly 96,000. Each CDR3 protein is one row after TCRdb ran MiXCR on the RACE reads. The V and J calls shown here were made by TCRdb, not taken from the authors' results. The sample lists approximately 110,000 distinct CDR3 sequences, roughly 10% seen once, with 3% to 4% in the top ten.

The specimen comprised whole blood, sampled in connection with sensitization to the hapten diphenylcyclopropenone (DPC). This chain connects TRBV20-1 to TRBJ1-1; no definite D call. The receptor was isolated from a woman aged 40 to 50 with alopecia areata. Some clones in this sample may be carry-over from other donors' samples. The CDR3 here is CSARWGTVNTEAFF. The CDR3 nucleotides are TGCAGTGCTAGGTGGGGTACCGTGAACACTGAAGCTTTCTTT.